This T cell receptor (beta chain) was observed in a study of cytomegalovirus exposure and HLA in healthy donors. Turning to the study itself: Earlier, 150 million to 200 million T cells were analyzed, and 95 million to 140 million unique TCR beta sequences were found among them. HLA-typed donors contributed 80 million or so unique TCRs, which were held in an early data release. General study findings and limits: About 87% or about 30% of the time was how often most TCR beta V segments were productive, according to an earlier analysis. Roughly even sequencing depth across donors was the assumption behind the presence/absence analyses.

This clone was seen once. No antigen is known for it. This CDR3 has 16 residues. Germline V gene data show CDR1 as ENHRY and CDR2 as SYGVKD. With 7 bases clipped from V and 7 bases from J, the junction kept 10 bases outside the gene matches. The study ran its PCR with 60 Vbeta and 13 Jbeta primers. Sequencing used immunoSEQ multiplex PCR; TCRdb keeps in-frame clones, though not all of them. The profile covers approximately 140,000 clones, with roughly two thirds appearing a single time and approximately 15% taken by the ten largest. Material for sequencing was PBMCs. The rearrangement uses TRBV10-3 and TRBJ2-7, with 16 positions matching TRBD2. The sequence was collected from a human donor in good health. CDR3 in amino acids: CAIKGTSGRAGYEQYF. The CDR3 DNA follows: TGTGCCATCAAGGGGACTAGCGGGAGGGCCGGCTATGAGCAGTACTTC.